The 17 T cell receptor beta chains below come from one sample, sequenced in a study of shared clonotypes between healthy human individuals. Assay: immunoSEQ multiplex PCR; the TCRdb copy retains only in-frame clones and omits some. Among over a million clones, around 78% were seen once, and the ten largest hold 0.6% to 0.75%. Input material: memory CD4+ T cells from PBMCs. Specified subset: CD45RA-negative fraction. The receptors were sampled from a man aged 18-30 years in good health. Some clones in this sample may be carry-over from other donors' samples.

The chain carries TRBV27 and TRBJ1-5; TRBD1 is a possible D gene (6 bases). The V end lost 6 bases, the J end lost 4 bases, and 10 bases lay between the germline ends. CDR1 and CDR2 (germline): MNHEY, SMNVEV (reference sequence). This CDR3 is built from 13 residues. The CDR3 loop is CASSVRGNQPQHF. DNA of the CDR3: TGTGCCAGCAGCGTAAGGGGGAATCAGCCCCAGCATTTT.

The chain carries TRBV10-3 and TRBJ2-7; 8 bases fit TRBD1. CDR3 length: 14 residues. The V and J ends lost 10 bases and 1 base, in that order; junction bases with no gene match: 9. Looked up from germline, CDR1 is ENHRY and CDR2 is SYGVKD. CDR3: CATAGRQGSYEQYF. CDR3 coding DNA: TGTGCCACCGCAGGCCGACAGGGGTCCTACGAGCAGTACTTC.

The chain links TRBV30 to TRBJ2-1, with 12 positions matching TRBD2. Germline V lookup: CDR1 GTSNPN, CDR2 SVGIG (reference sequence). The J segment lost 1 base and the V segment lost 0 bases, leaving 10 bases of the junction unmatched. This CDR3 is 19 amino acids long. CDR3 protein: CAWSVSLAGGPVSYNEQFF. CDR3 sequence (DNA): TGTGCCTGGAGTGTGAGTCTAGCGGGAGGGCCGGTATCCTACAATGAGCAGTTCTTC.

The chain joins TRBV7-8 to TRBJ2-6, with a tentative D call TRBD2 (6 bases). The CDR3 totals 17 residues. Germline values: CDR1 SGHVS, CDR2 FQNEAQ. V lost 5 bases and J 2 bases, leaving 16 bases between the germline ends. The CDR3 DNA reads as TGTGCCAGCAGCCCCCGGGAAGGAGGGGCTGGGGCCAACGTCCTGACTTTC. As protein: CASSPREGGAGANVLTF.

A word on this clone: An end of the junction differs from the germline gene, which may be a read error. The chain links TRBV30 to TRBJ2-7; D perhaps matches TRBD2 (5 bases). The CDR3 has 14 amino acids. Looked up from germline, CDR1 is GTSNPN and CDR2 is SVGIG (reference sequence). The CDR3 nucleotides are TGTGCCGGGAGCCGTGACGGCCTCTCCTACGAGCAGTACTTC. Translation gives CAGSRDGLSYEQYF. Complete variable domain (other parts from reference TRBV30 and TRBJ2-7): SQTIHQWPATLVQPVGSPLSLECTVEGTSNPNLYWYRQAAGRGLQLLFYSVGIGQISSEVPQNLSASRPQDRQFILSSKKLLLSDSGFYLCAGSRDGLSYEQYFGPGTRLTVT.

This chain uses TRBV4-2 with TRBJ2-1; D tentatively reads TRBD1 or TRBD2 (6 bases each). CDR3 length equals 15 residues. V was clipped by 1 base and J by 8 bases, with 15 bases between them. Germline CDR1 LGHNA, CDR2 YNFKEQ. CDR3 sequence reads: CASSQVYGGGDEQFF. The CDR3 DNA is TGTGCCAGCAGCCAAGTTTATGGAGGGGGAGATGAGCAGTTCTTC.

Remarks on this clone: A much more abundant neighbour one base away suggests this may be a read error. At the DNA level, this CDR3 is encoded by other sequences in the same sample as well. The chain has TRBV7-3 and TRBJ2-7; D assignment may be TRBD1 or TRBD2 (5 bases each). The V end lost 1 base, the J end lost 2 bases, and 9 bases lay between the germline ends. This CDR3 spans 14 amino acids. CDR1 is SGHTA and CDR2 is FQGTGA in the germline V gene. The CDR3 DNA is TGTGCCAGCAGCTTAAGGCAGGGACCCTACGAGCAGTACTTC. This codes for CASSLRQGPYEQYF.

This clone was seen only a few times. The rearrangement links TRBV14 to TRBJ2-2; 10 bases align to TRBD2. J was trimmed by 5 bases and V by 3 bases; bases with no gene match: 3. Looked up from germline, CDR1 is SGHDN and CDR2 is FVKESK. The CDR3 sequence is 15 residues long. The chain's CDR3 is CASSQSGRGTGELFF. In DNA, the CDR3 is TGTGCCAGCAGCCAGAGCGGGAGGGGTACCGGGGAGCTGTTTTTT.

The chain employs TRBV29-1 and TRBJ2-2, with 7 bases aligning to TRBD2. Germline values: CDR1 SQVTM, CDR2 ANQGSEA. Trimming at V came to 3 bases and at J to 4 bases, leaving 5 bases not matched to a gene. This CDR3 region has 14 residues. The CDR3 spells CSVEAGVPTGELFF. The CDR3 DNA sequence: TGCAGCGTTGAGGCGGGAGTGCCCACCGGGGAGCTGTTTTTT.

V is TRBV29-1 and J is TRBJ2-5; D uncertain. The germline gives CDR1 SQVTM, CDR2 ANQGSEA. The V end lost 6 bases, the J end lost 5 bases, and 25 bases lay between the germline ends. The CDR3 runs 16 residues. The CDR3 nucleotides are TGCAGCGTCCCCATGCCCTGGCTCCTTCACGGGGAGACCCAGTACTTC. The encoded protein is CSVPMPWLLHGETQYF.

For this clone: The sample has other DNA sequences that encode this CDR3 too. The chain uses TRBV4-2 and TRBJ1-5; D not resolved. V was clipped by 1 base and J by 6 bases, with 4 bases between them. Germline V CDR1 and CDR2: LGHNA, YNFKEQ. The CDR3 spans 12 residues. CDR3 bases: TGTGCCAGCAGCCAAGGTGGTCAGCCCCAGCATTTT. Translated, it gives CASSQGGQPQHF.

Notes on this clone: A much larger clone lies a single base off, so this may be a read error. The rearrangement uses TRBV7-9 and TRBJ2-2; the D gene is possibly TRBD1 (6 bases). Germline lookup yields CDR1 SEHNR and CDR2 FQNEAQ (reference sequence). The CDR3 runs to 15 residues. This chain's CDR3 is CASSQQGGDTGELVF. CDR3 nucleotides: TGTGCCAGCAGCCAACAGGGCGGTGACACCGGGGAGCTGGTTTTT.

The CDR3 DNA is TGTGCCTGGAGTGGGGGGGGAGTTCTTACTGAAGCTTTCTTT. Translation gives CAWSGGGVLTEAFF. This chain joins TRBV30 and TRBJ1-1; D might be TRBD1 (5 bases). This CDR3 spans 14 amino acids. Germline V gene lookup returns CDR1 GTSNPN and CDR2 SVGIG (reference sequence). Trimming left V 1 base short and J 5 bases short, with 14 bases between.

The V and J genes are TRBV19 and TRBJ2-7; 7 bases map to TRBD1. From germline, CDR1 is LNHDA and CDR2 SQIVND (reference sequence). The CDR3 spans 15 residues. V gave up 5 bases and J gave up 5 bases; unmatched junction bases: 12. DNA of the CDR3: TGTGCCAGTAGTGCCAGGACACAGGGGCACCACGAGCAGTACTTC. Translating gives CASSARTQGHHEQYF.

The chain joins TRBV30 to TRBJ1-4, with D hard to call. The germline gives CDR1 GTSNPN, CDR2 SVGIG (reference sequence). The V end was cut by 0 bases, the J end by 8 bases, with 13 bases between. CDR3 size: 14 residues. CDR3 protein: CAWSVVGQGEKLFF. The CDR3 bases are TGTGCCTGGAGTGTTGTCGGCCAAGGAGAAAAACTGTTTTTT.

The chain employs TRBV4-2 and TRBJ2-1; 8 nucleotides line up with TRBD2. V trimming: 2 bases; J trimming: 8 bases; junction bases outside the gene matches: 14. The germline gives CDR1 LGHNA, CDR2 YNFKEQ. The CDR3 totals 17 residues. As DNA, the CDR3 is TGTGCCAGCAGCCAACGGAAAGGGCTAGCGGGTTCTGATGAGCAGTTCTTC. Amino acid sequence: CASSQRKGLAGSDEQFF.

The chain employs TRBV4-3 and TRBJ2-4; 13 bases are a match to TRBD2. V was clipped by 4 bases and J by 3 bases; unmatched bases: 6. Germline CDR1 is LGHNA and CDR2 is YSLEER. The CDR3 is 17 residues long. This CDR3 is CASSLGLAGEVKNIQYF. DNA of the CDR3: TGCGCCAGCAGCCTCGGACTAGCGGGAGAAGTCAAAAACATTCAGTACTTC.